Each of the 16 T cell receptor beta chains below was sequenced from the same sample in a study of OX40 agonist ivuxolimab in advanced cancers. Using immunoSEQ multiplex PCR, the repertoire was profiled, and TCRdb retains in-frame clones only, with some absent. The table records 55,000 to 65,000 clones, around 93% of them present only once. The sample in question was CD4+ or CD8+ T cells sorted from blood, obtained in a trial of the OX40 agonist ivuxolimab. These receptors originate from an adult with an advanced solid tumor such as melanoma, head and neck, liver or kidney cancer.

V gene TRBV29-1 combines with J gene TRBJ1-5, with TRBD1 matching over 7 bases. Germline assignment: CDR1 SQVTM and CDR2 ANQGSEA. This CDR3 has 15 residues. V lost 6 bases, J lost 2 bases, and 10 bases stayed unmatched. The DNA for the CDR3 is TGCAGCGTGAGCGGACAGGATGGTGGCAATCAGCCCCAGCATTTT. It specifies CSVSGQDGGNQPQHF.

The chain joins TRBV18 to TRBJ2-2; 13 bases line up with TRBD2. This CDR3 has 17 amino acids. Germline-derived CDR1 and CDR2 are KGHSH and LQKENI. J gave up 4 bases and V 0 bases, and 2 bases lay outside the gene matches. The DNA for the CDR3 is TGTGCCAGCTCACCACCGAGACTAGCGGGAGGCACCGGGGAGCTGTTTTTT. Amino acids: CASSPPRLAGGTGELFF.

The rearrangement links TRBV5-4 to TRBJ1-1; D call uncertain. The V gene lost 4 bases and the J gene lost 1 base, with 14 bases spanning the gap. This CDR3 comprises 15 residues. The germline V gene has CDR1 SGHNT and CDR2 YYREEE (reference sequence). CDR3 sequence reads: CASSIKTPKNTEAFF. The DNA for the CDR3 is TGTGCCAGCAGCATAAAGACACCGAAGAACACTGAAGCTTTCTTT.

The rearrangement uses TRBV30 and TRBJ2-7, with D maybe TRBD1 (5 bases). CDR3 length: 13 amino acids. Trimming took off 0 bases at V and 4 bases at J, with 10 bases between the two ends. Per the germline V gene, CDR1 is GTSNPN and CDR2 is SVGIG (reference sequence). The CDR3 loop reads CAWSVRQGYEQYF. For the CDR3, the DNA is TGTGCCTGGAGTGTGAGGCAGGGATACGAGCAGTACTTC.

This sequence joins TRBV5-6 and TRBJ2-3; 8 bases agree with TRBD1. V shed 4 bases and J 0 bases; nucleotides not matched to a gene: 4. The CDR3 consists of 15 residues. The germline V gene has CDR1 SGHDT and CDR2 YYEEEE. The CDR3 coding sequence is TGTGCCAGCAGCCATCGACAGGGGAGCACAGATACGCAGTATTTT. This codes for CASSHRQGSTDTQYF. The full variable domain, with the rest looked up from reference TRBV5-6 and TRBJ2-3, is DAGVTQSPTHLIKTRGQQVTLRCSPKSGHDTVSWYQQALGQGPQFIFQYYEEEERQRGNFPDRFSGHQFPNYSSELNVNALLLGDSALYLCASSHRQGSTDTQYFGPGTRLTVL.

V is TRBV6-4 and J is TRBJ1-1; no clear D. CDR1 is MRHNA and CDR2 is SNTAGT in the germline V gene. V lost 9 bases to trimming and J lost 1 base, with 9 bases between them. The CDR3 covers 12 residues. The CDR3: CARPGPNTEAFF. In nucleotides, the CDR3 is TGTGCCAGGCCGGGTCCGAACACTGAAGCTTTCTTT.

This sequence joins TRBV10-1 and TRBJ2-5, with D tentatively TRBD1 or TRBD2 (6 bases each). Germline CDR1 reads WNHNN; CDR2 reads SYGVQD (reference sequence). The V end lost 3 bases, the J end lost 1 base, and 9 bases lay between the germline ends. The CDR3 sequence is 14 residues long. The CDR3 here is CASSEGGGQETQYF. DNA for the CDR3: TGCGCCAGCAGTGAAGGAGGGGGCCAAGAGACCCAGTACTTC.

This CDR3 is CASSLDRGTYGYTF. The CDR3 DNA is TGTGCCAGCAGCTTAGACAGGGGCACGTATGGCTACACCTTC. This sequence joins TRBV7-1 and TRBJ1-2, with 8 bases that match TRBD1. TRBV7-1 is classed as an ORF, of uncertain function. CDR3 length equals 14 residues. V gave up 4 bases and J gave up 5 bases; unmatched junction bases: 6.

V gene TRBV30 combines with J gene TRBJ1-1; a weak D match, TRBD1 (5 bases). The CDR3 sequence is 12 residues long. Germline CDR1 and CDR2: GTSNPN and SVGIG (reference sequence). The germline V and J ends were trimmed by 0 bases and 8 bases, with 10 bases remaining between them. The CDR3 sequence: CAWSVLRGEAFF. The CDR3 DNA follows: TGTGCCTGGAGTGTACTTCGGGGGGAAGCTTTCTTT.

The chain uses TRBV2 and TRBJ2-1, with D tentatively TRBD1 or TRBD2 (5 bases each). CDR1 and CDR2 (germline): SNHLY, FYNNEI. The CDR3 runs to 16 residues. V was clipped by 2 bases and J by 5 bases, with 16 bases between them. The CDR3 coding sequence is TGTGCCAGCAGTGAATTTCGGACACTAGTACACAATGAGCAGTTCTTC. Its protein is CASSEFRTLVHNEQFF.

The CDR3 nucleotides are TGTGCCAGCAGCCCACTGACTAGCGCCTTCCAAGAGACCCAGTACTTC. Protein product: CASSPLTSAFQETQYF. J is TRBJ2-5 and V is TRBV11-2, with TRBD2 matching 8 bases. Germline CDR1 reads SGHAT; CDR2 reads FQNNGV. The CDR3 loop spans 16 amino acids. V lost 5 bases to trimming and J lost 1 base; unmatched junction nucleotides: 9.

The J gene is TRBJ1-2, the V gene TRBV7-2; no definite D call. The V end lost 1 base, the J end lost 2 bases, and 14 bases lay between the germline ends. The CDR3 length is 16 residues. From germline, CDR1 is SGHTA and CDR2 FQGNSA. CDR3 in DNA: TGTGCCAGCAGCTTAGGAGGAGCAGCCAGGAACTATGGCTACACCTTC. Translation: CASSLGGAARNYGYTF.

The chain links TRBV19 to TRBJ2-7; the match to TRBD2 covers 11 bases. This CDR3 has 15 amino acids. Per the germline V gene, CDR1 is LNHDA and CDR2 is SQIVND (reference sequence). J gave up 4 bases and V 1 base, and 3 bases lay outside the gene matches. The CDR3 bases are TGTGCCAGTAGTATAGCGGCTAGCGGGAGGTACGAGCAGTACTTC. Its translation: CASSIAASGRYEQYF.

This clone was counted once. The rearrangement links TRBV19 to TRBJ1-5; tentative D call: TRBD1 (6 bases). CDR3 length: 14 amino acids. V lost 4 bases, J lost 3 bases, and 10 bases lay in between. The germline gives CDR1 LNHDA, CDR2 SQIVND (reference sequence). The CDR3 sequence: CASSTTGNNQPQHF. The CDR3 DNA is TGTGCCAGTAGTACAACAGGGAACAATCAGCCCCAGCATTTT.

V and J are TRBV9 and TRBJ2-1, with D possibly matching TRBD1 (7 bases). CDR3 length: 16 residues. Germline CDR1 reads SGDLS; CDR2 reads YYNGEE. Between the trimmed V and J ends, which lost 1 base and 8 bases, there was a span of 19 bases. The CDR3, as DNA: TGTGCCAGCAGCGTACGACAGGGATCGGGGGTGGATGAGCAGTTCTTC. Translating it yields CASSVRQGSGVDEQFF.

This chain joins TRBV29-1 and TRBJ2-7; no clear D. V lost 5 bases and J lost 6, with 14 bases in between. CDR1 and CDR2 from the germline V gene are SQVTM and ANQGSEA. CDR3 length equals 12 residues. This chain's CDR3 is CSVFFASTEQYF. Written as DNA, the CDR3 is TGCAGCGTTTTCTTCGCATCGACCGAGCAGTACTTC.